The present T cell receptor (beta chain) was sequenced within a study of blood T cell repertoires in COVID-19. Study as a whole: The origin of the acute and convalescent COVID-19 samples was the United States, Italy and Spain. The cDNA or gDNA used as material had been derived from T cells, B-cell-depleted T cells, or PBMCs.

Losses at the gene ends were 3 bases for V and 8 bases for J; bases not matched to a gene: 3. CDR1 is KGHSH, CDR2 LQKENI, per germline. The CDR3 covers 14 residues. Original data processing: Reference gene primer amplification yielded estimated nucleated cell counts. Libraries were prepared by immunoSEQ multiplex PCR; TCRdb keeps only in-frame clonotypes and omits some of them. The V and J calls and clone size were taken over from that table, and D and trimming were inferred from the DNA. Counted here are 140,000 or so clones, about 85% occurring once; the ten biggest clones make up roughly 2.6%. The clonotype originates from a human donor with acute or convalescent COVID-19. The donor label of this sample is uncertain. Sequencing was carried out using peripheral blood. The chain links TRBV18 to TRBJ1-4; TRBD1 agrees at 10 bases. CDR3 protein: CASSPGTGAEKLFF. Here the CDR3 DNA reads TGTGCCAGCTCACCCGGGACAGGGGCCGAAAAACTGTTTTTT.